This T cell receptor (beta chain) was captured by sequencing in a study of blood T cell repertoires in COVID-19. The germline gives CDR1 MNHEY, CDR2 SVGAGI. The CDR3 is 16 amino acids. V was trimmed by 0 bases and J by 6 bases, leaving 14 bases between them. Measured with immunoSEQ multiplex PCR; TCRdb has only the in-frame clones, and not every one. The data hold under 200,000 clones, with approximately 90% observed a single time. The receptor was isolated from a woman between 50 and 59 years old who had recovered from COVID-19. The rearrangement links TRBV6-5 to TRBJ2-2; the D gene is possibly TRBD1 (6 bases). Sequences were obtained from PBMCs or T cells enriched from blood (not recorded which). The CDR3 here is CASSYSIFDRPGELFF. The DNA for the CDR3 is TGTGCCAGCAGTTACTCCATCTTCGACAGGCCCGGGGAGCTGTTTTTT.